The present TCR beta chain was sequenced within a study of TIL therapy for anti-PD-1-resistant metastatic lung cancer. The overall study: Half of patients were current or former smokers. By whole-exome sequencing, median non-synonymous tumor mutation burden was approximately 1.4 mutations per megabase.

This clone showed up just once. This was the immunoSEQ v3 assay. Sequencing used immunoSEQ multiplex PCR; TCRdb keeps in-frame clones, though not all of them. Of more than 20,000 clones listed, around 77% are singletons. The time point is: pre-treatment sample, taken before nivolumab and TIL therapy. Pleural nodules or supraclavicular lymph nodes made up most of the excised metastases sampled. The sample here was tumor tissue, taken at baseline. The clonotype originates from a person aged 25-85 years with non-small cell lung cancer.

The CDR3 is CASSQGNEAYEQYF. CDR3 nucleotide sequence: TGCGCCAGCAGCCAAGGCAACGAAGCCTACGAGCAGTACTTC. The chain recombines TRBV4-1 with TRBJ2-7; D not certain. The V and J ends lost 1 base and 2 bases respectively, with 9 bases between them. Germline V lookup: CDR1 MGHRA, CDR2 YSYEKL. The CDR3 loop spans 14 amino acids.